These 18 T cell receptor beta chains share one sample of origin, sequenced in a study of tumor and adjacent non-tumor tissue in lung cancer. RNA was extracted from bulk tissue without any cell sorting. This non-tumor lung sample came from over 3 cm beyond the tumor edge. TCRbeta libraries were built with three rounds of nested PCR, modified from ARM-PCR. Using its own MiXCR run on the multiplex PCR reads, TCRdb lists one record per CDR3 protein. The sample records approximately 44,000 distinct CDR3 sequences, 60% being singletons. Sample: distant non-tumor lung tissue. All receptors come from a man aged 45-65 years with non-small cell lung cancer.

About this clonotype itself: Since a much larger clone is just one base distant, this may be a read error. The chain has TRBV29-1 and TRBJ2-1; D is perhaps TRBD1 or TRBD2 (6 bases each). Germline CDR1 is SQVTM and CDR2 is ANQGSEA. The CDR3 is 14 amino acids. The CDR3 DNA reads TGCAGCGTGCAGGGACCCGGGGGCACCAATGAGCAGCTCTTC. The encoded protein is CSVQGPGGTNEQLF.

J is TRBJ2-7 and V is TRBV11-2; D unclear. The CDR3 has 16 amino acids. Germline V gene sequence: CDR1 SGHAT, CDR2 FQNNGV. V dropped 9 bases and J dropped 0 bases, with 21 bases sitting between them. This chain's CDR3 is CARNPDPGSFSYEQYF. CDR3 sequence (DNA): TGTGCCAGAAACCCAGACCCCGGGTCCTTCTCCTACGAGCAGTACTTC.

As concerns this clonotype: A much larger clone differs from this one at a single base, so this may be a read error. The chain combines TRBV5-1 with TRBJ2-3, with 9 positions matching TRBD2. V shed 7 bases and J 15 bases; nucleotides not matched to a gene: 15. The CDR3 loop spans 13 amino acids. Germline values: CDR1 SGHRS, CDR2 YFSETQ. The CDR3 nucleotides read TGCGCCAGCTGCTCGGGATCTAGCGGGACCCCCTATTTT. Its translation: CASCSGSSGTPYF.

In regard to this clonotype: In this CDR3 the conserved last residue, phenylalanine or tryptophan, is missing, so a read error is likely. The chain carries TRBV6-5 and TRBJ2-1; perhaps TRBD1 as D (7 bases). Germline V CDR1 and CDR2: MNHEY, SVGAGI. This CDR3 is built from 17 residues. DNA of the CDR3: TGTGACAGCAGTTCCCGACAGGGTGGGACTCCTTACAATGAGCAGTTCATC. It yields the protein CDSSSRQGGTPYNEQFI.

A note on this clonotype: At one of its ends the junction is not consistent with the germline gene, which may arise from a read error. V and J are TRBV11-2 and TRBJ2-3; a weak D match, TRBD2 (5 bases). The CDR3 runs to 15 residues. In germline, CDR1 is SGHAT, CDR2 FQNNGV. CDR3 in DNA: TGTGCCAGCAGTTTAATGGGCCCTAGCACAGATATGCAGTATTTT. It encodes CASSLMGPSTDMQYF.

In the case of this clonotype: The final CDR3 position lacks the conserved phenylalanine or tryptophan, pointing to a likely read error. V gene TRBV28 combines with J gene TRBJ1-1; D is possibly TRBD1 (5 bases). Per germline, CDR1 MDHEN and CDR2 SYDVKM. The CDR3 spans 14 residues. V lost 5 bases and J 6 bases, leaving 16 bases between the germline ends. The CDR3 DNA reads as TGTGCCAGCAGTCACGAATGGGGCTTCGCTGAAGCTTTCTCT. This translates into CASSHEWGFAEAFS.

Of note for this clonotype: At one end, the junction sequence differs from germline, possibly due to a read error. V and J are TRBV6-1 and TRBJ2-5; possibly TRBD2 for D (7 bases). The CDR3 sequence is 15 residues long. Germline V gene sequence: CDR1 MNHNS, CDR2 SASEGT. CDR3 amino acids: CASTGKGGYQETQYF. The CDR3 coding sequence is TGTGCCAGCACCGGAAAGGGGGGGTACCAGGAGACCCAGTACTTC.

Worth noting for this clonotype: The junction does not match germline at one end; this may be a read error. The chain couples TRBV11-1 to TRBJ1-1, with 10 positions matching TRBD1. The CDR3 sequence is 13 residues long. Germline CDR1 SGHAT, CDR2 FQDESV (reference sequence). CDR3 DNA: TGTGCCATCAGTCCCGGGACAGGGGATGAAGCCTTCTTT. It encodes CAISPGTGDEAFF.

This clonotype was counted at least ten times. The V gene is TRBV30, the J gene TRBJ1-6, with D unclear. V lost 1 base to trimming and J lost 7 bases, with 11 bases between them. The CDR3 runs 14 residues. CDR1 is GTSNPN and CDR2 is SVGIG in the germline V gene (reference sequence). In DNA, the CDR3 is TGTGCCTGGAGTGGGGAACAGTTGAATTCACCCCTCCACTTT. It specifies CAWSGEQLNSPLHF.

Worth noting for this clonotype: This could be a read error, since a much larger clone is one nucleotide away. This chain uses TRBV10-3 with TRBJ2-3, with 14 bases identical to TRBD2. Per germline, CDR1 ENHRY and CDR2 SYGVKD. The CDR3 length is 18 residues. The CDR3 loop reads CAFSEPRLAGGPRDTQYF. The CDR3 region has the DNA TGTGCCTTCAGTGAGCCTAGACTAGCGGGAGGGCCGAGAGATACGCAGTATTTT.

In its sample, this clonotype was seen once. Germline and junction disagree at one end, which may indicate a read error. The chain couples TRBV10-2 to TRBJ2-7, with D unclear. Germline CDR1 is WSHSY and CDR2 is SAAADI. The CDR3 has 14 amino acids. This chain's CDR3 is CACSDGQDWDEQYF. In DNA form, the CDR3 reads TGCGCCTGCAGTGATGGGCAGGATTGGGACGAGCAGTACTTC.

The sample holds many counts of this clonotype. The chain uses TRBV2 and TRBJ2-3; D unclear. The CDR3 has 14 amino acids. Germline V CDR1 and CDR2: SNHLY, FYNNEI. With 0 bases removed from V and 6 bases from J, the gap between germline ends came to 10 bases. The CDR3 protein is CASSEALSSDTQYF. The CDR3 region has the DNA TGTGCCAGCAGTGAAGCGCTTAGTTCCGATACGCAGTATTTT.

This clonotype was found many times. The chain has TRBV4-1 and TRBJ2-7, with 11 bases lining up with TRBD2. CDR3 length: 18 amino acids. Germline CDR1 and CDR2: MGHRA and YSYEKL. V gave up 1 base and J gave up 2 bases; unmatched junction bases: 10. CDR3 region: CASSQGTGSSGRAYEQYF. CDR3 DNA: TGCGCCAGCAGCCAAGGGACAGGGAGTAGCGGGAGGGCCTACGAGCAGTACTTC.

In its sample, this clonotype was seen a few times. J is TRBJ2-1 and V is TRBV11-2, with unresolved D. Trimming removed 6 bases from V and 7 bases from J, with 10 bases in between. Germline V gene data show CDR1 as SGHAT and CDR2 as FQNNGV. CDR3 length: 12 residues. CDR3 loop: CASSPQENEQFF. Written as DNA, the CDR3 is TGTGCCAGCAGTCCCCAGGAGAATGAGCAGTTCTTC.

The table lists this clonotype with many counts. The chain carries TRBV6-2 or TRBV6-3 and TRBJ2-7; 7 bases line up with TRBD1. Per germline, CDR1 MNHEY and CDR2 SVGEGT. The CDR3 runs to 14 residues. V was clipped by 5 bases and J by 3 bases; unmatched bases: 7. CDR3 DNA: TGTGCCAGCAGTACCCCGGGGACAGACTACGAGCAGTACTTC. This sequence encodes CASSTPGTDYEQYF.

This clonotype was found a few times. The CDR3 reads CSARSPSGGAGEQFF. CDR3 coding DNA: TGCAGTGCTAGATCACCTAGCGGGGGGGCGGGTGAGCAGTTCTTC. The J gene is TRBJ2-1, the V gene TRBV20-1, with 12 bases matching TRBD2. This CDR3 region has 15 residues. V shed 2 bases, J shed 9 bases, and the junction held 8 bases outside the gene matches. The germline gives CDR1 DFQATT, CDR2 SNEGSKA (reference sequence).

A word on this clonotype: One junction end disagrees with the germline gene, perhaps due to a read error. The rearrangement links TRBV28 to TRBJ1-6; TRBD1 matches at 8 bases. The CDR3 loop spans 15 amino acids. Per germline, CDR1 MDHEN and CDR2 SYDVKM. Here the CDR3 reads CANSPGTGLDSPLHF. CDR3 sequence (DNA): TGTGCCAACAGTCCCGGGACAGGCCTTGATTCACCCCTCCACTTT.

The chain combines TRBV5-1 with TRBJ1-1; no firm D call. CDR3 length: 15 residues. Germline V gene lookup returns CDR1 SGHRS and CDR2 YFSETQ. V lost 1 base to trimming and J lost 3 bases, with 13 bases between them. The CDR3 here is CASSLRGSGDTEAFF. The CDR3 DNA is TGCGCCAGCAGCTTGAGAGGGTCTGGGGACACTGAAGCTTTCTTT.